Listed here are 3 T cell receptor beta chains from one sample, sequenced in a study of graft-versus-host responses after intestinal transplantation. Profiled with immunoSEQ multiplex PCR; TCRdb holds only in-frame clones, not every one. The sample gives 43,000 or so clones, roughly 91% of which show up once; around 6.3% is in the top ten. The specimen was PBMCs, collected about 800 days after a first intestinal transplant, on the day of a second. Every receptor here comes from a human patient who received an intestinal transplant, so some T cells may come from the graft donor.

V is TRBV28 and J is TRBJ2-7; 7 nucleotides agree with TRBD2. J lost 2 bases, V lost 2 bases, and 3 bases had no gene match. CDR1 is MDHEN and CDR2 is SYDVKM in the germline V gene. The CDR3 is 14 amino acids. The CDR3 protein is CASSLAGVPYEQYF. The CDR3 bases are TGTGCCAGCAGTTTAGCGGGGGTTCCCTACGAGCAGTACTTC.

This chain uses TRBV18 with TRBJ2-7; 8 bases fit TRBD1. Germline lookup yields CDR1 KGHSH and CDR2 LQKENI. The CDR3 runs 14 residues. V lost 4 bases, J lost 5 bases, and 7 bases stayed unmatched. CDR3 nucleotides: TGTGCCAGCTCACTCGGACAGGGTGAAAACGAGCAGTACTTC. Amino acids: CASSLGQGENEQYF.

The V call is TRBV28, the J call TRBJ2-7, with D possibly matching TRBD1 (6 bases). The V end was cut by 6 bases, the J end by 0 bases, with 15 bases between. The V gene's germline CDR1 is MDHEN and CDR2 SYDVKM. The CDR3 totals 15 residues. In nucleotides, the CDR3 is TGTGCCAGCAGCCCGGGACACCGGAGCTCCTACGAGCAGTACTTC. This encodes CASSPGHRSSYEQYF. Drawing the rest from reference TRBV28 and TRBJ2-7, the complete variable domain is DVKVTQSSRYLVKRTGEKVFLECVQDMDHENMFWYRQDPGLGLRLIYFSYDVKMKEKGDIPEGYSVSREKKERFSLILESASTNQTSMYLCASSPGHRSSYEQYFGPGTRLTVT.